These 22 T cell receptor beta chains were sequenced from one sample in a study of identical twins. MiXCR, run by TCRdb on the 5' RACE reads, gives a single entry per CDR3 protein. The repertoire holds about 280,000 distinct CDR3 sequences, with about 8.1% as singletons. This same sample was also taken into another study, of yellow fever vaccine responses in identical twins.

The sequenced sample consisted of memory (CD45RO+) T cells sorted from blood. These receptor sequences come from a woman aged 18 to 35 in good health.

This clonotype was seen only a few times. The rearrangement links TRBV18 to TRBJ2-6, with D possibly matching TRBD2 (5 bases). Trimming took 3 bases from V and 4 from J, leaving 7 bases between them. CDR3 size: 14 residues. The V gene's germline CDR1 is KGHSH and CDR2 LQKENI. The CDR3 DNA reads TGTGCCAGCTCACCCCCGGGGGGGGCCAACGTCCTGACTTTC. This codes for CASSPPGGANVLTF.

The table lists this clonotype with a few counts. The chain combines TRBV19 with TRBJ2-3; D gene uncertain. V lost 10 bases and J lost 0, with 11 bases in between. CDR1 is LNHDA and CDR2 is SQIVND in the germline V gene (reference sequence). The CDR3 runs 13 residues. In DNA form, the CDR3 reads TGTGCCACTGCCCCTAAGAGCACAGATACGCAGTATTTT. Translated: CATAPKSTDTQYF.

This clonotype was picked up a small number of times. The chain carries TRBV2 and TRBJ1-1, with D uncertain. V was pared by 3 bases and J by 0 bases, with 8 bases between. This CDR3 comprises 14 residues. Germline V gene sequence: CDR1 SNHLY, CDR2 FYNNEI. CDR3 DNA: TGTGCCAGCAGTGAGGTCAGACTGAACACTGAAGCTTTCTTT. This sequence encodes CASSEVRLNTEAFF.

This clonotype appeared a few times. This rearrangement joins TRBV12-3 or TRBV12-4 to TRBJ2-1, with TRBD2 matching 12 bases. After removal of 5 bases from V and 0 bases from J, the junction contained 8 bases not matched to a gene. The CDR3 runs 18 residues. CDR3 sequence (DNA): TGTGCCAGCAGTCCTGCTAGCGGGGGGGGCAGCTCCTACAATGAGCAGTTCTTC. Translated, it gives CASSPASGGGSSYNEQFF.

This clonotype was observed many times. The chain is built from TRBV12-3 or TRBV12-4 and TRBJ2-1; 8 positions agree with TRBD2. The CDR3 totals 15 residues. V lost 3 bases, J lost 8 bases, and 9 bases stayed unmatched. The CDR3 sequence is CASSFKGLAVDEQFF. The CDR3, as DNA: TGTGCCAGCAGTTTTAAAGGACTAGCTGTTGATGAGCAGTTCTTC.

This chain connects TRBV11-2 to TRBJ2-1, with 8 bases fitting TRBD2. J gave up 8 bases and V 0 bases, and 6 bases lay outside the gene matches. Germline CDR1 is SGHAT and CDR2 is FQNNGV. The CDR3 is 15 amino acids. CDR3 in amino acids: CASSLDRLANYEQFF. The CDR3 region has the DNA TGTGCCAGCAGCTTAGATCGACTAGCGAATTATGAGCAGTTCTTC.

This clonotype has only a few counts. The V call is TRBV20-1, the J call TRBJ2-5; TRBD1 matches 8 bases. Trimming removed 3 bases from V and 2 bases from J; junction bases left unmatched: 8. The CDR3 contains 15 residues. Germline V gene lookup returns CDR1 DFQATT and CDR2 SNEGSKA (reference sequence). Here the CDR3 DNA reads TGCAGTGCTAGGGATCGACAGGGGAGTCAAGAGACCCAGTACTTC. Translated, it gives CSARDRQGSQETQYF.

The V gene is TRBV11-2, the J gene TRBJ2-7, with D possibly being TRBD1 or TRBD2 (5 bases each). Germline V lookup: CDR1 SGHAT, CDR2 FQNNGV. Trimming shortened V by 1 base and J by 2 bases, and 21 bases separated the two germline ends. This CDR3 comprises 18 residues. The DNA for the CDR3 is TGTGCCAGCAGCTTAGGGGTGGTTTTTGGGGGATTGGCCTACGAGCAGTACTTC. Amino acids: CASSLGVVFGGLAYEQYF.

There are many counts of this clonotype. The chain couples TRBV5-1 to TRBJ2-2; no definite D call. The CDR3 is 13 residues long. V was trimmed by 6 bases and J by 6 bases, leaving 12 bases between them. The V gene's germline CDR1 is SGHRS and CDR2 YFSETQ. The CDR3 loop is CASKWTEAGELFF. In nucleotides, the CDR3 is TGCGCCAGCAAATGGACCGAGGCCGGGGAGCTGTTTTTT.

The rearrangement uses TRBV11-2 and TRBJ2-1; D is possibly TRBD2 (6 bases). The V gene lost 3 bases and the J gene lost 0 bases, with 21 bases spanning the gap. This CDR3 region has 19 residues. Germline V gives CDR1 SGHAT, CDR2 FQNNGV. The CDR3 bases are TGTGCCAGCAGCTTTCGGTGGACTACCGGGGAGAGCTCCTACAATGAGCAGTTCTTC. Translating gives CASSFRWTTGESSYNEQFF.

This clonotype has a handful of counts. V usage is TRBV5-1 and J usage is TRBJ1-1, with 11 bases fitting TRBD1. The CDR3 covers 15 residues. The V segment lost 0 bases and the J segment 6 bases; nucleotides outside the gene matches: 4. The germline V gene encodes CDR1 SGHRS and CDR2 YFSETQ. The CDR3: CASSLDRTGGSEAFF. As DNA, the CDR3 is TGCGCCAGCAGCTTGGATAGGACAGGGGGCTCTGAAGCTTTCTTT.

There are many counts of this clonotype. This chain joins TRBV12-3 or TRBV12-4 and TRBJ2-3; TRBD2 matches 12 bases. The CDR3 totals 15 residues. After removal of 6 bases from V and 4 bases from J, the junction contained 5 bases not matched to a gene. The CDR3 here is CASSRLAGVPDTQYF. Written as DNA, the CDR3 is TGTGCCAGCAGCCGACTAGCGGGAGTTCCAGATACGCAGTATTTT.

The chain recombines TRBV25-1 with TRBJ1-1; D unresolved. The CDR3 contains 13 residues. The V gene's germline CDR1 is MGHDK and CDR2 SYGVNS. Trimming pared 1 base from V and 7 bases from J, leaving 10 bases between. CDR3 nucleotide sequence: TGTGCCAGCAGTGAATTTGCTCAGCTTGAAGCTTTCTTT. Its protein is CASSEFAQLEAFF.

This clonotype was detected ten times or more. The rearrangement links TRBV5-1 to TRBJ2-1; 9 bases line up with TRBD1. The CDR3 has 15 amino acids. V lost 0 bases and J lost 6; bases outside the gene matches: 4. The V gene's germline CDR1 is SGHRS and CDR2 YFSETQ. The CDR3 protein is CASSLVGQGTNEQFF. The CDR3 bases are TGCGCCAGCAGCTTGGTGGGACAGGGAACCAATGAGCAGTTCTTC.

This clonotype was seen ten or more times. This chain connects TRBV7-8 to TRBJ1-1; D is possibly TRBD1 (5 bases). Germline CDR1 reads SGHVS; CDR2 reads FQNEAQ. The CDR3 totals 13 residues. Trimming shortened V by 5 bases and J by 1 base, and 8 bases separated the two germline ends. CDR3 nucleotides: TGTGCCAGCAGCCTACAGGCGAACACTGAAGCTTTCTTT. The encoded protein is CASSLQANTEAFF.

The sample holds a few counts of this clonotype. The chain employs TRBV27 and TRBJ2-3; 8 nucleotides line up with TRBD1. J was trimmed by 8 bases and V by 5 bases; bases with no gene match: 12. The CDR3 spans 15 residues. Germline values: CDR1 MNHEY, CDR2 SMNVEV (reference sequence). The CDR3 protein is CASSRPTGERVTQYF. CDR3 coding DNA: TGTGCCAGCAGTCGACCGACAGGGGAGAGGGTTACGCAGTATTTT.

This clonotype was recorded many times. The chain employs TRBV13 and TRBJ2-1; 11 bases align to TRBD2. Germline CDR1 reads PRHDT; CDR2 reads FYEKMQ (reference sequence). Germline trimming cut 3 bases from V and 9 bases from J; bases unmatched to any gene: 4. There are 14 residues in the CDR3. This CDR3 is CASSLTSGNGEQFF. As DNA, the CDR3 is TGTGCCAGCAGCTTGACTAGCGGGAACGGTGAGCAGTTCTTC.

The rearrangement joins TRBV27 to TRBJ2-7; TRBD2 matches 11 bases. V lost 8 bases and J lost 3; bases outside the gene matches: 9. The CDR3 runs to 15 residues. CDR1 is MNHEY and CDR2 is SMNVEV in the germline V gene (reference sequence). CDR3 bases: TGTGCCAGCCGTGGGGTAGCGGGAGGGGACTACGAGCAGTACTTC. Protein product: CASRGVAGGDYEQYF.

V gene TRBV5-6 combines with J gene TRBJ2-7; 14 bases are a match to TRBD2. There are 18 residues in the CDR3. CDR1 is SGHDT, CDR2 YYEEEE, per germline. The V segment lost 3 bases and the J segment 3 bases; nucleotides outside the gene matches: 11. CDR3 coding DNA: TGTGCCAGCAGCTCGGGACTAGCGGGAGCCACGGGTATCTACGAGCAGTACTTC. Translation: CASSSGLAGATGIYEQYF.

The chain carries TRBV15 and TRBJ2-4; possible D gene TRBD2, 6 bases. The length of the CDR3 is 16 residues. Germline V gene sequence: CDR1 LNHNV, CDR2 YYDKDF (reference sequence). Between the trimmed V and J ends, which lost 0 bases and 6 bases, there was a span of 15 bases. In DNA form, the CDR3 reads TGTGCCACCAGCAGAGATCTGGGACGGGGGAGAAACATTCAGTACTTC. It yields the protein CATSRDLGRGRNIQYF.

This clonotype was recorded a few times. The CDR3 DNA is TGTGCCATCAGTGACGGACCGTACGAGCAGTACGTC. This encodes CAISDGPYEQYV. The chain couples TRBV10-3 to TRBJ2-7; D not resolved. CDR1 is ENHRY, CDR2 SYGVKD, per germline. V was clipped by 3 bases and J by 4 bases, with 7 bases between them. The CDR3 contains 12 residues.

At least ten counts were recorded for this clonotype. The J gene is TRBJ2-4, the V gene TRBV5-1; TRBD1 is a possible D gene (5 bases). Trimming took off 4 bases at V and 8 bases at J, with 16 bases between the two ends. Germline values: CDR1 SGHRS, CDR2 YFSETQ. The CDR3 is 14 residues long. CDR3 DNA: TGCGCCAGCAGCCAAACAAGGATCAGGGACATTCAGTACTTC. Its translation: CASSQTRIRDIQYF.